This T cell receptor beta chain was sequenced during a study of persistence of HIV-infected CD4 T cells. Study observations and caveats: Proviral oligoclonality tracked with TCR oligoclonality within the same sorted cells.

Germline values: CDR1 SGHVS, CDR2 FNYEAQ. The ends lost 1 base at V and 4 bases at J; junction bases unmatched: 4. The CDR3 extends over 15 amino acids. Of note for this clone: Antigen: not known.

Anti-CD3/anti-CD28 beads served as a nonspecific positive control stimulus. Sorting of responding CD4+ T cells relied on upregulated CD40 ligand together with CD69. Stimulated PBMCs had first been depleted of CD8+ T cells. The immunoSEQ assay was version 4, run in survey mode. Genomic DNA was diluted to around 10 ng/uL, up to 1 ug per sample. Assay: immunoSEQ multiplex PCR; the TCRdb copy retains only in-frame clones and omits some. This sample has 40,000 to 45,000 clones, with about 90% found just once. This sample comprised CD4+ T cells sorted from PBMCs after roughly 18-hour stimulation, obtained from a patient who received antiretroviral therapy. The receptor was isolated from an adult man with HIV who was CMV-seropositive. V and J are TRBV7-6 and TRBJ2-1, with TRBD1 identical over 7 bases. Here the CDR3 reads CASSLGQGDYNEQFF. CDR3 coding DNA: TGTGCCAGCAGCTTAGGACAGGGCGATTACAATGAGCAGTTCTTC.